Sequencing of this T cell receptor (beta chain) was carried out in a study of T-cell reconstitution after alpha-beta-depleted transplantation in children. There are 15 residues in the CDR3. Trimming left V 4 bases short and J 0 bases short, with 10 bases between. Germline values: CDR1 KGHSH, CDR2 LQKENI. Study-wide points: Surviving thymic progenitors and recipient T cells were the source of high TCRbeta diversity at day 60 in some patients. The study reportedly traced alpha-beta T cells about two months after transplant to several hundred expanded graft clones. A year had passed since transplant, and T-cell counts and diversity by then came mostly from newly produced T cells.

As it was prepared, the TCRbeta library received unique molecular identifiers. TCRdb re-analysed the PCR reads in MiXCR, keeping a single row per CDR3 protein. The repertoire holds approximately 290,000 distinct CDR3 sequences, with about 9.9% as singletons. This clonotype was recorded at least ten times. What it binds is not known. The source material was peripheral blood, sampled 180 days after TCRalphabeta/CD19-depleted stem cell transplant. The chain recombines TRBV18 with TRBJ1-5; D unresolved. This TCR was sampled from a male patient between 2 and 10 years old who had a stem cell transplant for chronic granulomatous disease, so the T cells may come from the graft donor. The CDR3 DNA reads TGTGCCAGCTCACTAAGTCCAGATAGCAATCAGCCCCAGCATTTT. Amino acids: CASSLSPDSNQPQHF.